Listed here are 9 T cell receptor beta chains from one sample, sequenced in a study of cytomegalovirus exposure and HLA in healthy donors. This PCR relied on a set of 60 Vbeta primers and 13 Jbeta primers. This table comes from immunoSEQ multiplex PCR, and its TCRdb copy is limited to in-frame clones, with some not included. Of 20,000 to 30,000 clones listed, just under 80% were seen once; the top ten hold about 4.2%. The specimen sequenced was PBMCs. All receptors come from a male donor in good health and CMV-seronegative.

J is TRBJ1-5 and V is TRBV10-1; no reliable D call. The CDR3 is 17 residues long. The V end was cut by 7 bases, the J end by 2 bases, with 21 bases between. Germline CDR1 and CDR2: WNHNN and SYGVQD (reference sequence). The CDR3 DNA sequence: TGCGCCAGCATGGGCGTTCGCGATCCCCGAGGCAATCAGCCCCAGCATTTT. It specifies CASMGVRDPRGNQPQHF.

This rearrangement joins TRBV11-2 to TRBJ2-2; 8 nucleotides agree with TRBD2. Trimming at V came to 2 bases and at J to 1 base, leaving 0 bases not matched to a gene. CDR3 length equals 15 residues. CDR1 and CDR2 (germline): SGHAT, FQNNGV. The CDR3 region has the DNA TGTGCCAGCAGCTTACGGGAGGGGAACACCGGGGAGCTGTTTTTT. The encoded protein is CASSLREGNTGELFF.

The J gene is TRBJ2-7, the V gene TRBV30; D may be TRBD1 (5 bases). Germline V gene data show CDR1 as GTSNPN and CDR2 as SVGIG (reference sequence). V lost 3 bases to trimming and J lost 9 bases, with 15 bases between them. CDR3 length: 12 residues. This CDR3 is CAWSPRVESQYF. For the CDR3, the DNA is TGTGCCTGGAGCCCCAGGGTGGAGTCGCAGTACTTC.

The chain recombines TRBV27 with TRBJ2-7; 9 nucleotides align to TRBD1. The length of the CDR3 is 15 residues. The V and J ends lost 7 bases and 3 bases, in that order; junction bases with no gene match: 10. Germline CDR1 MNHEY, CDR2 SMNVEV (reference sequence). This chain's CDR3 is CASKFKGQGSYEQYF. The CDR3 DNA is TGTGCCAGCAAGTTTAAGGGACAGGGAAGCTACGAGCAGTACTTC.

This chain links TRBV9 with TRBJ2-2; 7 bases line up with TRBD1. This CDR3 has 16 residues. Germline V gene data show CDR1 as SGDLS and CDR2 as YYNGEE. The V gene end was trimmed by 4 bases and the J gene end by 1 base; junction bases not matched to a gene: 7. The CDR3 DNA sequence: TGTGCCAGCAGCCCATCGCGGACAGGGAACACCGGGGAGCTGTTTTTT. This sequence encodes CASSPSRTGNTGELFF.

CDR3 nucleotides: TGTGCCAGCAGTTCTCCCTCGGGACAGTACTATGGCTACACCTTC. Residues: CASSSPSGQYYGYTF. The J gene is TRBJ1-2, the V gene TRBV28; 7 bases align to TRBD1. This CDR3 contains 15 residues. Germline V gives CDR1 MDHEN, CDR2 SYDVKM. The V segment lost 4 bases and the J segment 3 bases; nucleotides outside the gene matches: 8.

The chain couples TRBV5-4 to TRBJ1-2; D not resolved. The length of the CDR3 is 15 residues. The V gene lost 3 bases and the J gene lost 1 base, with 13 bases spanning the gap. Germline V lookup: CDR1 SGHNT, CDR2 YYREEE (reference sequence). CDR3 region: CASSSQAEINYGYTF. Written as DNA, the CDR3 is TGTGCCAGCAGCTCCCAAGCCGAGATTAACTATGGCTACACCTTC.

V gene TRBV7-8 combines with J gene TRBJ2-1; 13 bases are a match to TRBD2. The CDR3 is 18 residues long. Germline CDR1 is SGHVS and CDR2 is FQNEAQ. Trimming removed 6 bases from V and 0 bases from J; junction bases left unmatched: 8. CDR3 coding DNA: TGTGCCAGCAGTCTGGGACTAGCGGGGAGCCCCTCCTACAATGAGCAGTTCTTC. This translates into CASSLGLAGSPSYNEQFF.

This clone occurred a few times. V is TRBV18 and J is TRBJ2-7, with 8 positions matching TRBD1. V gave up 4 bases and J gave up 6 bases; unmatched junction bases: 8. The CDR3 loop spans 14 amino acids. The V gene's germline CDR1 is KGHSH and CDR2 LQKENI. The CDR3 DNA reads TGTGCCAGCTCACTCGGAAGGACAGGGTTCGAGCAGTACTTC. This sequence encodes CASSLGRTGFEQYF.